The TCR beta chain described here comes from a study of blood T cells in healthy people across ages. In the study overall: Template switching picked up about one barcoded beta molecule for each two T cells. The study's findings and limits: The fall in TCR beta diversity per million T cells was roughly linear with age.

CDR1 and CDR2 (germline): LNHNV, YYDKDF (reference sequence). This CDR3 has 11 residues. Trimming cost V 4 bases and J 8 bases, with 8 bases left between them. A second about 6 to 11 cycle PCR used barcoded and J-beta primers. MiXCR, applied by TCRdb to the 5' RACE reads, yields one record per CDR3 protein. This sample has about 930,000 distinct CDR3 sequences, with roughly 29% found just once. This clonotype was recorded a few times. Its specificity is not known. This sample was shared with a second study, whose subject was T cells of mothers and their children. That source notes: It was related mother-child pairs that showed slightly higher overlap than unrelated pairs, without reaching significance. No clones detected were persistent microchimeric T cell clones.

Specimen: blood. J is TRBJ1-1 and V is TRBV15, with D uncertain. The receptor comes from a woman in her forties in good health. DNA for the CDR3: TGTGCCACCAGCAAGAGTGCCGAAGCTTTCTTT. Translation gives CATSKSAEAFF.